A selection of T cell receptor beta chains follows, all from one sample in a study of cytomegalovirus exposure and HLA in healthy donors. Assay: immunoSEQ multiplex PCR; the TCRdb copy retains only in-frame clones and omits some. Here the sample spans more than 95,000 clones, 80% being singletons. Sequenced sample: PBMCs. The receptors shown here come from a man aged 25-45 years in good health and CMV-seropositive. Both conserved end residues are part of each CDR3. A D gene is named only where the DNA matches it firmly. Only part of the rows carry a size: once, few, many, or a class if the clone is expanded.

V	length	J	D	size	CDR3	DNA
TRBV7-9	13	TRBJ2-2	-	-	CASSLGGTGELFF	TGTGCCAGCAGCTTAGGAGGGACCGGGGAGCTGTTTTTT
TRBV6-5	15	TRBJ2-1	TRBD2	few	CASSQKREGANEQFF	TGTGCCAGCAGTCAAAAGCGGGAAGGTGCCAATGAGCAGTTCTTC
TRBV5-1	14	TRBJ1-5	-	-	CASSLRAGEQPQHF	TGCGCCAGCAGCTTGCGGGCAGGGGAACAGCCCCAGCATTTT
TRBV30	16	TRBJ2-2	-	-	CAWSAYFPAGAGELFF	TGTGCCTGGAGTGCATACTTCCCGGCGGGCGCCGGGGAGCTGTTTTTT
TRBV9	19	TRBJ2-6	TRBD1	-	CASSDGDRVPFSGANVLTF	TGTGCCAGCAGCGACGGAGACAGGGTACCATTCTCTGGGGCCAACGTCCTGACTTTC
TRBV19	15	TRBJ2-4	TRBD1	-	CASTNEGTGGNIQYF	TGTGCCAGTACCAATGAGGGGACAGGGGGTAACATTCAGTACTTC
TRBV29-1	12	TRBJ1-1	TRBD1	few	CSVDRGTTEAFF	TGCAGCGTCGACAGGGGGACCACTGAAGCTTTCTTT
TRBV11-3	13	TRBJ2-2	-	-	CASSQDGHGELFF	TGTGCCAGCAGCCAGGATGGTCACGGGGAGCTGTTTTTT
TRBV11-2	17	TRBJ2-7	TRBD2	few	CASTGFDLGGRRHEQYF	TGTGCCAGCACTGGGTTTGATTTGGGGGGGAGGAGGCACGAGCAGTACTTC
TRBV6-1	13	TRBJ2-7	-	-	CASSSRELYEQYF	TGTGCCAGCAGCTCCAGGGAACTATACGAGCAGTACTTC
TRBV19	15	TRBJ2-7	TRBD1	-	CASSTRDRGSYEQYF	TGTGCCAGTAGTACTCGGGACAGGGGCTCCTACGAGCAGTACTTC
TRBV6-4	14	TRBJ1-1	TRBD1	-	CASTDRGRTTEAFF	TGTGCCAGCACCGACAGGGGGCGGACCACTGAAGCTTTCTTT
TRBV6-4	16	TRBJ1-4	-	once	CASSYERTDHNEKLFF	TGTGCCAGCAGTTACGAGAGGACAGACCATAATGAAAAACTGTTTTTT
TRBV5-1	15	TRBJ2-3	-	-	CASSLKRQEGDTQYF	TGCGCCAGCAGCTTGAAGAGGCAGGAGGGGGATACGCAGTATTTT
TRBV19	14	TRBJ1-5	-	-	CASTSLRGDQPQHF	TGTGCCAGTACCTCACTACGGGGAGATCAGCCCCAGCATTTT
TRBV18	13	TRBJ1-6	-	-	CASSSTRGSPLHF	TGTGCCAGCTCCTCCACCCGGGGTTCACCCCTCCACTTT
TRBV6-1	15	TRBJ1-3	-	-	CASSEPPGSENTIYF	TGTGCCAGCAGTGAACCGCCCGGGTCTGAAAACACCATATATTTT
TRBV7-9	17	TRBJ1-2	TRBD1	-	CASSLGGGPRTGNGYTF	TGTGCCAGCAGCTTAGGGGGGGGGCCGAGGACAGGGAATGGCTACACCTTC
TRBV7-9	15	TRBJ1-2	-	-	CASSLVSQGGYGYTF	TGTGCCAGCAGCTTAGTTTCCCAGGGCGGCTATGGCTACACCTTC
TRBV7-9	16	TRBJ1-3	-	once	CASSLDGPLAGNTIYF	TGTGCCAGCAGCTTAGACGGTCCCCTGGCTGGAAACACCATATATTTT
TRBV1	14	TRBJ2-1	-	-	CTSSQLAGNNEQFF	TGCACCAGCAGCCAACTAGCGGGCAACAATGAGCAGTTCTTC
TRBV30	13	TRBJ1-1	-	-	CAWSVGGRTEAFF	TGTGCCTGGAGTGTCGGGGGAAGGACTGAAGCTTTCTTT
TRBV27	14	TRBJ1-1	-	-	CASSLTTGGTEAFF	TGTGCCAGCAGTTTAACGACCGGGGGGACTGAAGCTTTCTTT
TRBV11-2	18	TRBJ2-6	-	few	CASSPVETGPSGANVLTF	TGTGCCAGCAGCCCCGTGGAAACAGGGCCCTCTGGGGCCAACGTCCTGACTTTC
TRBV4-2	14	TRBJ2-7	-	few	CASSPAEGTYEQYF	TGTGCCAGCAGCCCGGCGGAGGGTACCTACGAGCAGTACTTC
TRBV2	11	TRBJ1-2	-	-	CASTRGRGDTF	TGTGCCAGCACCAGGGGTAGGGGCGACACCTTC
TRBV6-5	14	TRBJ2-5	TRBD1	-	CASRPGTPQGEQYF	TGTGCCAGCAGGCCCGGGACACCCCAGGGGGAGCAGTACTTC
TRBV6-4	15	TRBJ2-5	-	few	CASSGSIKRRETQYF	TGTGCCAGCAGTGGAAGCATCAAACGGAGAGAGACCCAGTACTTC
TRBV6-5	15	TRBJ1-3	-	-	CASSQRENGGNTIYF	TGTGCCAGCAGCCAGAGGGAGAATGGTGGAAACACCATATATTTT
TRBV19	13	TRBJ1-5	-	-	CASSGNSNQPQHF	TGTGCCAGTAGTGGCAATAGCAATCAGCCCCAGCATTTT
TRBV13	18	TRBJ2-2	TRBD2	-	CASRRTELAGRNTGELFF	TGTGCCAGCCGGAGAACCGAACTAGCGGGGAGGAACACCGGGGAGCTGTTTTTT
TRBV5-1	13	TRBJ2-7	-	-	CASSPDSSYEQYF	TGCGCCAGCAGCCCGGACAGTTCCTACGAGCAGTACTTC
TRBV6-5	12	TRBJ1-2	-	-	CASSEAGRVRDF	TGTGCCAGCAGTGAAGCGGGACGGGTAAGGGACTTC
TRBV19	17	TRBJ2-1	TRBD2	-	CASSRERGGISYNEQFF	TGTGCCAGTAGTAGGGAGCGGGGGGGGATCTCCTACAATGAGCAGTTCTTC
TRBV6-5	13	TRBJ1-6	-	-	CASSSDGPGALHF	TGTGCCAGCAGCTCCGACGGACCAGGGGCCCTCCACTTT
TRBV27	15	TRBJ1-6	-	-	CASRAGARGNSPLHF	TGTGCCAGCAGAGCAGGGGCTAGAGGTAATTCACCCCTCCACTTT
TRBV18	14	TRBJ1-4	-	-	CASSPRGANEKLFF	TGTGCCAGCTCACCCAGGGGAGCTAATGAAAAACTGTTTTTT
TRBV28	12	TRBJ2-7	TRBD1	-	CASLTGGREQYF	TGTGCCTCGCTGACAGGGGGAAGAGAGCAGTACTTC
TRBV7-6	14	TRBJ1-5	-	-	CASSLSGFNQPQHF	TGTGCCAGCAGCTTAAGCGGGTTCAATCAGCCCCAGCATTTT
TRBV5-1	14	TRBJ1-2	-	few	CASSLGGGEEGYTF	TGCGCCAGCAGCTTGGGTGGAGGGGAGGAAGGCTACACCTTC
TRBV5-5	14	TRBJ1-2	TRBD1	-	CASSLGQEGYGYTF	TGTGCCAGCAGCCTGGGACAGGAAGGGTATGGCTACACCTTC
TRBV5-1	15	TRBJ2-1	TRBD1	-	CASSSGQGAYNEQFF	TGCGCCAGCAGCTCCGGACAGGGGGCGTACAATGAGCAGTTCTTC
TRBV30	13	TRBJ1-1	-	-	CAWSVTVNTEAFF	TGTGCCTGGAGTGTAACGGTGAACACTGAAGCTTTCTTT
TRBV6-1	13	TRBJ2-5	-	-	CASSGTGWETQYF	TGTGCCAGCAGTGGAACAGGGTGGGAGACCCAGTACTTC
TRBV5-1	12	TRBJ2-7	TRBD1	-	CASSWGTAEQYF	TGCGCCAGCAGCTGGGGGACAGCCGAGCAGTACTTC
TRBV5-1	15	TRBJ2-3	TRBD1	-	CASSSGTGREDTQYF	TGCGCCAGCAGCTCGGGGACAGGGAGGGAAGATACGCAGTATTTT
TRBV27	15	TRBJ2-2	-	-	CASSPNRGNTGELFF	TGTGCCAGCAGTCCCAACCGGGGGAACACCGGGGAGCTGTTTTTT
TRBV4-2	15	TRBJ2-5	TRBD1	-	CASSLGGSPQETQYF	TGTGCCAGCAGCCTAGGGGGCAGCCCACAAGAGACCCAGTACTTC
TRBV5-6	15	TRBJ2-7	-	-	CASSLTGSLNYEQYF	TGTGCCAGCAGCCTTACGGGGTCGCTAAATTACGAGCAGTACTTC
TRBV7-2	14	TRBJ1-4	-	-	CASSFDRSNEKLFF	TGTGCCAGCAGCTTCGACAGGAGTAATGAAAAACTGTTTTTT
TRBV2	15	TRBJ1-5	TRBD1	-	CASVRTGGSNQPQHF	TGTGCCAGCGTAAGGACAGGGGGCAGCAATCAGCCCCAGCATTTT
TRBV27	13	TRBJ2-3	TRBD1	-	CASCDRGQDTQYF	TGTGCCAGCTGCGACAGGGGGCAAGATACGCAGTATTTT
TRBV18	14	TRBJ1-2	TRBD1	-	CASSWDRGWYGYTF	TGTGCCAGCTCATGGGACAGGGGATGGTATGGCTACACCTTC
TRBV6-1	18	TRBJ1-1	TRBD1	-	CASSEARRGPRPYTEAFF	TGTGCCAGCAGTGAAGCTAGGAGGGGGCCCCGCCCTTACACTGAAGCTTTCTTT
TRBV5-6	14	TRBJ2-5	TRBD1	-	CASSGTGEGETQYF	TGTGCCAGCAGCGGGACAGGGGAGGGCGAGACCCAGTACTTC
TRBV5-1	16	TRBJ2-3	TRBD2	-	CASSFGSGGGTDTQYF	TGCGCCAGCAGCTTCGGGAGCGGGGGCGGCACAGATACGCAGTATTTT
TRBV6-1	14	TRBJ1-5	-	-	CASFRQGGYQPQHF	TGTGCCAGCTTCCGGCAGGGAGGTTATCAGCCCCAGCATTTT
TRBV16	23	TRBJ2-7	TRBD2	few	CASSLLEPGHPGLVDPSSYEQYF	TGTGCCAGCAGCCTTCTAGAGCCGGGCCACCCGGGACTAGTCGACCCGAGCTCCTACGAGCAGTACTTC
TRBV13	15	TRBJ1-1	TRBD1	-	CASSLGDRGNTEAFF	TGTGCCAGCAGCTTAGGAGACAGGGGGAACACTGAAGCTTTCTTT